Below are 27 T cell receptor beta chains sequenced from a single sample in a study of shared clonotypes between healthy human individuals. This table comes from immunoSEQ multiplex PCR, and its TCRdb copy is limited to in-frame clones, with some not included. The table shows around 2.5 million clones, with approximately 94% occurring only once. Sequenced material: naive CD4+ T cells from PBMCs. This sample's subset: CD45RA+ positively selected. These receptors were taken from a man between 18 and 29 years old in good health. Some clones in this sample may be carry-over from other donors' samples.

The chain couples TRBV27 to TRBJ1-2; 7 nucleotides align to TRBD1. CDR3 length: 15 amino acids. The germline gives CDR1 MNHEY, CDR2 SMNVEV (reference sequence). V trimming: 5 bases; J trimming: 5 bases; junction bases outside the gene matches: 11. CDR3 coding DNA: TGTGCCAGCAGTCTACAGGGGAAGGGGTTATATGGCTACACCTTC. It is translated as CASSLQGKGLYGYTF.

The chain joins TRBV5-1 to TRBJ2-2; TRBD1 matches at 9 bases. CDR3 length: 17 residues. The germline gives CDR1 SGHRS, CDR2 YFSETQ. V shed 3 bases, J shed 1 base, and the junction held 7 bases outside the gene matches. CDR3 bases: TGCGCCAGCAGCTCCCAAAACAGGGGGCTGAACACCGGGGAGCTGTTTTTT. Its translation is CASSSQNRGLNTGELFF.

This sequence joins TRBV6-1 and TRBJ2-5; possibly TRBD2 for D (5 bases). The CDR3 is 14 residues long. V lost 5 bases and J 0 bases, leaving 10 bases between the germline ends. Germline V CDR1 and CDR2: MNHNS, SASEGT. The CDR3 sequence: CASSKDLYQETQYF. The DNA for the CDR3 is TGTGCCAGCAGTAAGGACTTATACCAAGAGACCCAGTACTTC.

Remarks on this clone: The same CDR3 is also encoded by other DNA sequences in this sample. V usage is TRBV25-1 and J usage is TRBJ2-1; TRBD2 is a possible D gene (5 bases). This CDR3 is 16 amino acids long. Per germline, CDR1 MGHDK and CDR2 SYGVNS. V lost 3 bases to trimming and J lost 4 bases, with 16 bases between them. The CDR3 loop reads CASSDPSGRNYNEQFF. The CDR3 DNA is TGTGCCAGCAGTGACCCCTCGGGAAGGAATTACAATGAGCAGTTCTTC.

This chain uses TRBV18 with TRBJ2-2; a weak D match, TRBD2 (6 bases). V lost 3 bases and J 0 bases, leaving 11 bases between the germline ends. This CDR3 comprises 16 residues. Germline V lookup: CDR1 KGHSH, CDR2 LQKENI. The CDR3 loop is CASSPRLGPNTGELFF. The CDR3 bases are TGTGCCAGCTCACCCCGACTAGGCCCGAACACCGGGGAGCTGTTTTTT.

This clone was seen a handful of times. This chain connects TRBV7-9 to TRBJ1-2, with D maybe TRBD1 (6 bases). Germline CDR1 and CDR2: SEHNR and FQNEAQ (reference sequence). The CDR3 loop spans 15 amino acids. V gave up 2 bases and J gave up 0 bases, with 10 bases separating them. CDR3 in amino acids: CASSLSQGTNYGYTF. DNA for the CDR3: TGTGCCAGCAGCTTATCCCAGGGGACTAACTATGGCTACACCTTC.

This clone appeared a single time. J is TRBJ1-2 and V is TRBV4-1, with D unclear. Germline-derived CDR1 and CDR2 are MGHRA and YSYEKL. V was clipped by 4 bases and J by 4 bases, with 7 bases between them. This CDR3 comprises 12 residues. CDR3 nucleotides: TGCGCCAGCAGCCCCCCGAGCTATGGCTACACCTTC. Protein sequence: CASSPPSYGYTF.

The chain links TRBV6-1 to TRBJ1-2; D unresolved. Between the trimmed V and J ends, which lost 2 bases and 6 bases, there was a span of 7 bases. The V gene's germline CDR1 is MNHNS and CDR2 SASEGT. The CDR3 has 12 amino acids. Here the CDR3 DNA reads TGTGCCAGCAGTGAAATGGGGAATGGCTACACCTTC. It specifies CASSEMGNGYTF.

This chain links TRBV6-5 with TRBJ2-5; 9 bases match TRBD1. The J segment lost 6 bases and the V segment lost 4 bases, leaving 6 bases of the junction unmatched. The germline gives CDR1 MNHEY, CDR2 SVGAGI. CDR3 length: 14 residues. CDR3 sequence reads: CASSFRTGEKTQYF. The DNA for the CDR3 is TGTGCCAGCAGTTTCCGGACAGGGGAGAAGACCCAGTACTTC.

V and J are TRBV28 and TRBJ1-2; TRBD1 aligns across 7 bases. V gave up 7 bases and J gave up 3 bases; unmatched junction bases: 8. Germline CDR1 MDHEN, CDR2 SYDVKM. This CDR3 is built from 14 residues. The chain's CDR3 is CASTSRDSYYGYTF. CDR3 nucleotides: TGTGCCAGCACCTCCCGGGACAGTTACTATGGCTACACCTTC.

The chain combines TRBV19 with TRBJ1-4; D is undetermined. Germline V gene sequence: CDR1 LNHDA, CDR2 SQIVND (reference sequence). The CDR3 is made up of 15 amino acids. The V end was cut by 5 bases, the J end by 0 bases, with 10 bases between. CDR3 sequence: CASSVNRATNEKLFF. The CDR3 region has the DNA TGTGCCAGTAGTGTTAACAGAGCAACTAATGAAAAACTGTTTTTT.

The chain couples TRBV30 to TRBJ1-1; no reliable D call. The CDR3 has 13 residues. Deletions cut 2 bases from V and 0 bases from J, with 7 bases between. Germline loops: CDR1 GTSNPN, CDR2 SVGIG (reference sequence). DNA of the CDR3: TGTGCCTGGAGTATAGGGATGAACACTGAAGCTTTCTTT. It yields the protein CAWSIGMNTEAFF.

The chain joins TRBV11-2 to TRBJ2-3; D possibly corresponds to TRBD2 (6 bases). V was pared by 2 bases and J by 6 bases, with 15 bases between. CDR3 length equals 15 residues. Germline loops: CDR1 SGHAT, CDR2 FQNNGV. CDR3 amino acids: CASSLSGTWRDTQYF. The DNA for the CDR3 is TGTGCCAGCAGCTTATCAGGGACTTGGCGGGATACGCAGTATTTT.

The V call is TRBV9, the J call TRBJ2-2; possible D gene TRBD1, 5 bases. CDR3 length: 16 amino acids. The ends were cut back, 2 bases at V and 4 bases at J, with 15 bases in the middle. Germline CDR1 SGDLS, CDR2 YYNGEE. DNA for the CDR3: TGTGCCAGCAGCGTTACCTCAGGGATCCGCACCGGGGAGCTGTTTTTT. Translating gives CASSVTSGIRTGELFF.

A note on this clone: The same CDR3 arises from other DNA sequences in this sample as well. The chain has TRBV5-1 and TRBJ2-5, with TRBD1 as a possible D gene (5 bases). Germline assignment: CDR1 SGHRS and CDR2 YFSETQ. The CDR3 contains 14 residues. V lost 1 base, J lost 0 bases, and 7 bases lay in between. CDR3 loop: CASSLMTDQETQYF. The CDR3 region has the DNA TGCGCCAGCAGCTTGATGACAGACCAAGAGACCCAGTACTTC.

This clone was counted a single time. The chain joins TRBV6-6 to TRBJ2-2; 12 bases are shared with TRBD2. Germline-derived CDR1 and CDR2 are MNHNY and SVGAGI (reference sequence). The length of the CDR3 is 16 residues. Losses at the gene ends were 2 bases for V and 5 bases for J; bases not matched to a gene: 3. For the CDR3, the DNA is TGTGCCAGCAGTTACGGGCTAGCGGGAGGGACCGGGGAGCTGTTTTTT. It yields the protein CASSYGLAGGTGELFF.

J is TRBJ1-4 and V is TRBV5-1; D gene uncertain. CDR3 length: 15 amino acids. The V and J ends lost 4 bases and 7 bases respectively, with 17 bases between them. Germline CDR1 reads SGHRS; CDR2 reads YFSETQ. This CDR3 reads CASSTGPPPGEKLFF. DNA for the CDR3: TGCGCCAGCAGCACCGGGCCTCCCCCGGGTGAAAAACTGTTTTTT.

The chain uses TRBV5-4 and TRBJ1-2, with 7 bases fitting TRBD1. Germline lookup yields CDR1 SGHNT and CDR2 YYREEE (reference sequence). This CDR3 is built from 13 residues. Trimming cost V 9 bases and J 6 bases; bases outside gene matches: 11. The CDR3 is CATQPQGMDGYTF. In nucleotides, the CDR3 is TGTGCCACCCAGCCACAGGGGATGGATGGCTACACCTTC.

This rearrangement joins TRBV20-1 to TRBJ2-1; tentatively, D is TRBD1 or TRBD2 (5 bases each). The CDR3 has 11 amino acids. Germline V gene data show CDR1 as DFQATT and CDR2 as SNEGSKA (reference sequence). Deletions cut 2 bases from V and 14 bases from J, with 13 bases between. In DNA form, the CDR3 reads TGCAGTGCTAGACAGGGACCCGGGAAGTTCTTC. Protein product: CSARQGPGKFF.

This chain uses TRBV30 with TRBJ2-5; D is uncertain. In germline, CDR1 is GTSNPN, CDR2 SVGIG (reference sequence). This CDR3 comprises 14 residues. V dropped 0 bases and J dropped 1 base, with 9 bases sitting between them. The CDR3: CAWSVHPTQETQYF. The CDR3 DNA reads TGTGCCTGGAGTGTTCATCCAACCCAAGAGACCCAGTACTTC.

The gene calls are TRBV12-2 and TRBJ1-3; the table's D call TRBD1 went unverified against the DNA. TRBV12-2 is a recognized pseudogene. CDR3 length: 16 residues. The CDR3: CASRLLRGQGGNTIYF. The CDR3 coding sequence is TGTGCAAGTCGCCTACTCAGGGGGCAGGGAGGAAACACCATATATTTT.

The chain carries TRBV4-3 and TRBJ1-4; a possible D gene is TRBD1 (6 bases). The CDR3 totals 15 residues. V was clipped by 4 bases and J by 4 bases, with 13 bases between them. The germline CDR1 and CDR2 sequences are LGHNA and YSLEER. Written as DNA, the CDR3 is TGCGCCAGCAGCCTCTCTATAGGGGGTAATGAAAAACTGTTTTTT. It specifies CASSLSIGGNEKLFF.

This sequence joins TRBV5-4 and TRBJ1-3; 7 nucleotides align to TRBD1. The CDR3 is 15 amino acids. Germline CDR1 is SGHNT and CDR2 is YYREEE (reference sequence). V was clipped by 5 bases and J by 0 bases; unmatched bases: 5. CDR3 sequence: CASREGQNSGNTIYF. CDR3 sequence (DNA): TGTGCCAGCAGAGAGGGACAGAACTCTGGAAACACCATATATTTT.

The CDR3 region has the DNA TGTGCCAGCAGCTTTCAAGTCATTGCTGTAGGAACTGAAGCTTTCTTT. It is translated as CASSFQVIAVGTEAFF. The J gene is TRBJ1-1, the V gene TRBV7-2; D remains unclear. Germline V gene data show CDR1 as SGHTA and CDR2 as FQGNSA. CDR3 length: 16 residues. V lost 3 bases to trimming and J lost 5 bases, with 19 bases between them.

V gene TRBV7-2 combines with J gene TRBJ2-4; 9 bases match TRBD1. The CDR3 extends over 14 amino acids. Losses at the gene ends were 4 bases for V and 5 bases for J; bases not matched to a gene: 3. CDR1 SGHTA and CDR2 FQGNSA come from the germline V gene. DNA of the CDR3: TGTGCCAGCAGCTGGGACAGGGTCCAAAACATTCAGTACTTC. It encodes CASSWDRVQNIQYF.

This chain links TRBV5-1 with TRBJ1-4; TRBD1 matches 7 bases. The junction had 7 bases not matched to a gene; V was cut back by 3 bases and J by 5 bases. The CDR3 spans 15 residues. CDR1 and CDR2 (germline): SGHRS, YFSETQ. The CDR3: CASSSDGTVNEKLFF. The CDR3 nucleotides are TGCGCCAGCAGCTCCGACGGGACAGTCAATGAAAAACTGTTTTTT.

The chain recombines TRBV18 with TRBJ2-5; 10 bases map to TRBD1. Germline CDR1 KGHSH, CDR2 LQKENI. V dropped 4 bases and J dropped 5; count of bases not matched to a gene: 10. The CDR3 loop spans 16 amino acids. The CDR3 is CASSRFVRGQGETQYF. The CDR3 DNA reads as TGTGCCAGCTCACGATTCGTTCGGGGACAGGGGGAGACCCAGTACTTC.